A selection of T cell receptor beta chains follows, all from one sample in a study of blood T cell repertoires in COVID-19. The data were produced by immunoSEQ multiplex PCR, yet TCRdb's version contains in-frame clones alone and is incomplete. Here the sample spans 300,000 to 450,000 clones, 70% to 90% being singletons. The material sequenced was PBMCs or T cells enriched from blood (not recorded which). All receptors come from a man aged 40-55 years in a cohort exposed to, infected with or recovered from COVID-19 (not recorded which). Each CDR3 is given with its conserved first and last residue. Fields, in order: D gene, V gene, clone size, J gene, CDR3 DNA, CDR3 protein. The D gene is left open where the match is weak. Not all rows give a size; the values are once, few, many and, for expanded clones, a class.

TRBD2,TRBV10-3,NA,TRBJ2-3,TGTGCCATCAGTGATGGGTCTAGCGGGAGGACAGATACGCAGTATTTT,CAISDGSSGRTDTQYF
NA,TRBV30,many,TRBJ1-1,TGTGCCTGGAGTTGGGAGGCAGGTATGAACACTGAAGCTTTCTTT,CAWSWEAGMNTEAFF
NA,TRBV25-1,NA,TRBJ1-2,TGTGCCAGCAGTGAAGGGGAGGGGACCTATGGCTACACCTTC,CASSEGEGTYGYTF
TRBD2,TRBV11-2,NA,TRBJ2-2,TGTGCCAGCAGCTTGGGACTAGCGGGGGAGCTGTTTTTT,CASSLGLAGELFF
TRBD1,TRBV5-1,NA,TRBJ2-1,TGCGCCAGCAGCTCGGCTGCCGGGACAGGGGACTCCTACAATGAGCAGTTCTTC,CASSSAAGTGDSYNEQFF
TRBD1,TRBV7-6,NA,TRBJ2-7,TGTGCCAGCAGCTTATTAGGGACAGGGGGCCACGAGCAGTACTTC,CASSLLGTGGHEQYF
NA,TRBV7-9,once,TRBJ2-3,TGTGCCAGCAGCCCCGGACAAGCAGATACGCAGTATTTT,CASSPGQADTQYF
NA,TRBV7-8,NA,TRBJ2-7,TGTGCCAGCAGCTTAGGGAGGGCATCCCGAGCCTACGAGCAGTACTTC,CASSLGRASRAYEQYF
NA,TRBV10-3,NA,TRBJ2-7,TGTGCCATCAGCCGCGAGGGATCCTACGAGCAGTACTTC,CAISREGSYEQYF
TRBD2,TRBV4-1,NA,TRBJ2-7,TGCGCCAGCAGCCAAGGGGAGACTAGCGGGAGTTATGGCGAGCAGTACTTC,CASSQGETSGSYGEQYF
TRBD1,TRBV5-1,NA,TRBJ2-6,TGCGCCAGCAGCATAAGGACAGGTGGACTCTCTGGGGCCAACGTCCTGACTTTC,CASSIRTGGLSGANVLTF
NA,TRBV30,NA,TRBJ2-7,TGTGCCTGGAGTGTAAGGGGGAGAGCATCCTACGAGCAGTACTTC,CAWSVRGRASYEQYF
NA,TRBV5-1,NA,TRBJ1-1,TGCGCCAGCAGCTTGGGGCTCGGGGGGCGGAACACTGAAGCTTTCTTT,CASSLGLGGRNTEAFF
TRBD1,TRBV5-1,NA,TRBJ2-7,TGCGCCAGCAGCCGGACAGGAGAAAGCTCCTACGAGCAGTACTTC,CASSRTGESSYEQYF
TRBD1,TRBV30,NA,TRBJ1-6,TGTGCCTGGGGGACAGGCCGTAATTCACCCCTCCACTTT,CAWGTGRNSPLHF
TRBD2,TRBV24-1,few,TRBJ2-7,TGTGCCACCAGTCCGTCTAGCGGGAGTCCCTACGAGCAGTACTTC,CATSPSSGSPYEQYF
TRBD2,TRBV15,NA,TRBJ2-5,TGTGCCACCAGGAGAGATTTAGCGGGGAAAGCCCAAGAGACCCAGTACTTC,CATRRDLAGKAQETQYF
NA,TRBV27,NA,TRBJ2-4,TGTGCCAGCAGTTTATCGAGGACAGCTTTAACCAAAAACATTCAGTACTTC,CASSLSRTALTKNIQYF
NA,TRBV14,once,TRBJ1-2,TGTGCCAGCAGCCAAGAGGAGGGGACTTATGGCTACACCTTC,CASSQEEGTYGYTF
TRBD1,TRBV2,NA,TRBJ1-6,TGTGCCTCCAAGGACAGGGGAAATAATTCACCCCTCCACTTT,CASKDRGNNSPLHF
NA,TRBV7-2,NA,TRBJ1-5,TGTGCCAGCAGCTTAGGGGGGGGCAATCAGCCCCAGCATTTT,CASSLGGGNQPQHF
NA,TRBV15,NA,TRBJ2-7,TGTGCCACCAGCAGAGACGCAAAGGGGTACGAGCAGTACTTC,CATSRDAKGYEQYF
TRBD2,TRBV6-6,NA,TRBJ2-1,TGTGCCAGCAGTCGAAAGGGACTAGCGGGATTTAATGAGCAGTTCTTC,CASSRKGLAGFNEQFF
TRBD1,TRBV14,NA,TRBJ2-1,TGTGCCAGCAGCCACTGGACAGGGGGGCTTAATGAGCAGTTCTTC,CASSHWTGGLNEQFF
TRBD2,TRBV18,NA,TRBJ2-5,TGTGCCAGCTCCCAAGGGTGGACAACTAGCGGACCCCGGGAGACCCAGTACTTC,CASSQGWTTSGPRETQYF
TRBD1,TRBV6-5,NA,TRBJ2-5,TGTGCCAGCAGTTTCACAGGGGGCGCAGGAGAGACCCAGTACTTC,CASSFTGGAGETQYF
TRBD2,TRBV3-1/TRBV3-2,NA,TRBJ2-1,TGTGCCAGCAGCCCCTGGACTAGCGGTGGAAATGAGCAGTTCTTC,CASSPWTSGGNEQFF
NA,TRBV14,NA,TRBJ2-6,TGTGCCAGCAGCCAAGAACGTACTACACTCCGACTACCGGGACTCCGCAACGTCCTGACTTTC,CASSQERTTLRLPGLRNVLTF
NA,TRBV14,few,TRBJ2-1,TGTGCCAGCAGCCAAGATCGTCGGAATGAGCAGTTCTTC,CASSQDRRNEQFF
TRBD2,TRBV3-1/TRBV3-2,NA,TRBJ2-1,TGTGCCAGCAAAGCGGGACTATGGGTCTCCAATGAGCAGTTCTTC,CASKAGLWVSNEQFF
NA,TRBV6-5,NA,TRBJ2-7,TGTGCCAGCAGTTACGGGCTGGCCGTGGGGGGCGAGCAGTACTTC,CASSYGLAVGGEQYF
NA,TRBV28,NA,TRBJ1-2,TGTGCCAGCAGTTTAGGCAGGGACTATGGCTACACCTTC,CASSLGRDYGYTF
TRBD1,TRBV2,NA,TRBJ1-1,TGTGCCAGCAGTCCGACGGACAGGGGTCAGACTGAAGCTTTCTTT,CASSPTDRGQTEAFF
TRBD1,TRBV18,NA,TRBJ1-2,TGTGCCAGCTCACCACCCACAGGGGGCAAGGGCTACACCTTC,CASSPPTGGKGYTF
NA,TRBV10-2,NA,TRBJ2-3,TGCGCCAGCAGTTCCTCGGGAGTGGGCGGCACAGATACGCAGTATTTT,CASSSSGVGGTDTQYF
NA,TRBV4-2,NA,TRBJ1-1,TGTGCCAGCAGCCCCCCTAGTAAGGGGGTCACTGAAGCTTTCTTT,CASSPPSKGVTEAFF
NA,TRBV7-9,NA,TRBJ1-1,TGTGCCAGCAGCCGAAGAAGGAGGTCTCAGGGGACCATGAACACTGAAGCTTTCTTT,CASSRRRRSQGTMNTEAFF
NA,TRBV6-5,NA,TRBJ1-1,TGTGCCAGCAGGTACTGGGGGTCTCGGGGGACTGAAGCTTTCTTT,CASRYWGSRGTEAFF
NA,TRBV18,NA,TRBJ1-5,TGTGCCAGCTCACAAGGGACTGGCAATCAGCCCCAGCATTTT,CASSQGTGNQPQHF
TRBD1,TRBV5-1,NA,TRBJ2-2,TGCGCCAGCAGCTTTCAGGGGGTTGGTACCGGGGAGCTGTTTTTT,CASSFQGVGTGELFF
TRBD2,TRBV6-1,NA,TRBJ2-1,TGTGCCAGCAGTGACGGGCTAGCGGGAGCTGAGCAGTTCTTC,CASSDGLAGAEQFF
NA,TRBV27,NA,TRBJ1-1,TGTGCCAGCAGTTTGGCCCGACAGCTGGGGAACACTGAAGCTTTCTTT,CASSLARQLGNTEAFF
TRBD2,TRBV6-1,NA,TRBJ2-7,TGTGCCAGCAGTGTTAGCGGGAGGGGCTTATACGAGCAGTACTTC,CASSVSGRGLYEQYF
TRBD1,TRBV3-1/TRBV3-2,NA,TRBJ2-7,TGTGCCAGCAGACTATGGACAGGGCCGGACGAGCAGTACTTC,CASRLWTGPDEQYF
TRBD2,TRBV5-1,NA,TRBJ2-3,TGCGCCAGCAGCTTGGTTTCTAGCGGATACACAGATACGCAGTATTTT,CASSLVSSGYTDTQYF
TRBD1,TRBV19,NA,TRBJ1-1,TGTGCCAGTGGCAACAGGGGAATGAACACTGAAGCTTTCTTT,CASGNRGMNTEAFF
NA,TRBV6-5,NA,TRBJ1-2,TGTGCCAGCAGTTACGACTCTAACTATGGCTACACCTTC,CASSYDSNYGYTF
NA,TRBV19,NA,TRBJ1-5,TGTGCCAGTAGCCCCGGGCGGGGTGGTAGGCAGCCCCAGCATTTT,CASSPGRGGRQPQHF
TRBD1,TRBV14,once,TRBJ1-2,TGTGCCAGCAGCCATAACCCGGGACAGGATGGCTACACCTTC,CASSHNPGQDGYTF
TRBD2,TRBV11-2,NA,TRBJ2-7,TGTGCCAGCAGCTTAGAAACGGGAGGGGTCTACGAGCAGTACTTC,CASSLETGGVYEQYF
NA,TRBV6-6,NA,TRBJ1-6,TGTGCCAGCAGTTACTCACGGGGTGAGAATTCACCCCTCCACTTT,CASSYSRGENSPLHF
TRBD2,TRBV2,NA,TRBJ2-2,TGTGCCAGCAGCGATACGGGGGGAGCGGGAGCCGGGGAGCTGTTTTTT,CASSDTGGAGAGELFF
NA,TRBV27,NA,TRBJ1-6,TGTGCCAGCAGTTTTATCACAGGGAGCTCCTATAATTCACCCCTCCACTTT,CASSFITGSSYNSPLHF
NA,TRBV25-1,NA,TRBJ1-5,TGTGCCAGCAGCGGCTCAGGGTATCATCAGCCCCAGCATTTT,CASSGSGYHQPQHF
NA,TRBV9,NA,TRBJ2-3,TGTGCCAGCAGCGTAGCCAGGGACACAGATACGCAGTATTTT,CASSVARDTDTQYF